Reported below is one T cell receptor (beta chain). Antigen: not known. CDR3 length equals 15 residues. Deletions cut 1 base from V and 8 bases from J, with 17 bases between. The germline V gene has CDR1 KGHSH and CDR2 LQKENI. The data were taken from a study of T cell repertoires in cytomegalovirus infection. For the study at large: Recently described HLA-C-restricted plus well-studied HLA-B-restricted CMV epitopes were used. Public TCR beta signatures marked donors with CMV infection and the matching HLA.

General study points: CMV carriers having the relevant HLA were flagged by cumulative public TCR beta family frequency. The study found HLA-C-restricted CMV-specific TCR beta clonotypes dominating the ex vivo response.

MiXCR was run by TCRdb on the reads, yielding one entry per CDR3 protein. The sample lists a few hundred thousand distinct CDR3 sequences; just under 40% were seen once. This TCR was recovered from a human donor in good health (CMV status not recorded). Some clones in this sample may be carry-over from other donors' samples. This material consisted of cultured PBMCs, taken from culture after CMV antigen stimulation. This chain uses TRBV18 with TRBJ1-2, with D possibly being TRBD1 (6 bases). The CDR3 sequence is CASSPQRTAYGGYTF. For the CDR3, the DNA is TGTGCCAGCTCACCACAGCGGACAGCTTATGGAGGCTACACCTTC.